One sample yielded the 30 T cell receptor beta chains listed below, sequenced in a study of shared clonotypes between healthy human individuals. Assay: immunoSEQ multiplex PCR; the TCRdb copy retains only in-frame clones and omits some. The sample lists 950,000 to 1,200,000 clones; about 72% were seen once. The sequencing input was memory CD4+ T cells from PBMCs. Subset meaning: CD45RA-negative fraction. The receptors originated from a man in his late teens or twenties in good health. Some clones in this sample may be carry-over from other donors' samples.

The chain links TRBV6-1 to TRBJ2-7, with unresolved D. Trimming removed 6 bases at V and 2 bases at J, with 8 bases between. The CDR3 runs 12 residues. Germline V gives CDR1 MNHNS, CDR2 SASEGT. The CDR3 region is CASSLRPYEQYF. CDR3 sequence (DNA): TGTGCCAGCAGCTTAAGGCCCTACGAGCAGTACTTC.

J is TRBJ2-2 and V is TRBV7-2; no definite D call. The germline CDR1 and CDR2 sequences are SGHTA and FQGNSA. Trimming took 5 bases from V and 7 from J, leaving 17 bases between them. This CDR3 contains 15 residues. The CDR3 DNA follows: TGTGCCAGCAGCCCTCGACCAACTTCCTACGGGGAGCTGTTTTTT. It encodes CASSPRPTSYGELFF.

V is TRBV6-1 and J is TRBJ2-7, with 7 positions matching TRBD1. The CDR3 is 14 amino acids. V was pared by 7 bases and J by 4 bases, with 10 bases of the junction left unmatched. CDR1 is MNHNS and CDR2 is SASEGT in the germline V gene. CDR3 in DNA: TGTGCCAGCACTAGGCAGGGGGACGTGTACGAGCAGTACTTC. Encoded protein: CASTRQGDVYEQYF.

The CDR3 is CASSQEGTPGDEQFF. The CDR3, as DNA: TGCGCCAGCAGCCAAGAAGGGACCCCAGGCGATGAGCAGTTCTTC. This chain links TRBV4-3 with TRBJ2-1; D is perhaps TRBD1 or TRBD2 (5 bases each). V lost 0 bases, J lost 8 bases, and 14 bases lay in between. This CDR3 comprises 15 residues. Germline V gene lookup returns CDR1 LGHNA and CDR2 YSLEER.

With respect to this clone: The sample carries other DNA sequences with the same CDR3. The chain employs TRBV5-1 and TRBJ2-5; D remains ambiguous. Looked up from germline, CDR1 is SGHRS and CDR2 is YFSETQ. This CDR3 has 13 residues. V shed 0 bases and J shed 2 bases, with 5 bases lying between them. The CDR3 region has the DNA TGCGCCAGCAGCTTGGTGGTGCAAGAGACCCAGTACTTC. Translating gives CASSLVVQETQYF.

The chain couples TRBV5-8 to TRBJ1-2; 10 bases fit TRBD1. In germline, CDR1 is SGHTS, CDR2 YDEGEE. V dropped 0 bases and J dropped 0; count of bases not matched to a gene: 5. There are 17 residues in the CDR3. The CDR3 loop reads CASSLGFDRGPNYGYTF. The CDR3 nucleotides read TGTGCCAGCAGCTTGGGATTCGACAGGGGGCCTAACTATGGCTACACCTTC.

The J gene is TRBJ1-2, the V gene TRBV15; D not certain. Germline-derived CDR1 and CDR2 are LNHNV and YYDKDF (reference sequence). The CDR3 has 17 amino acids. Trimming removed 0 bases from V and 4 bases from J, with 18 bases in between. The CDR3 nucleotides read TGTGCCACCAGCAGAGATAATCGGGGTCCTGATATCTATGGCTACACCTTC. Protein product: CATSRDNRGPDIYGYTF.

The chain couples TRBV10-3 to TRBJ2-2; 8 nucleotides line up with TRBD2. The CDR3 length is 15 residues. The junction had 9 bases not matched to a gene; V was cut back by 5 bases and J by 7 bases. Per the germline V gene, CDR1 is ENHRY and CDR2 is SYGVKD. The CDR3 DNA reads TGTGCCATCAGTTCGCCGACTAGCGACGACGGGGAGCTGTTTTTT. Amino acid sequence: CAISSPTSDDGELFF.

V and J are TRBV10-3 and TRBJ1-2, with D maybe TRBD1 (6 bases). CDR3 length equals 16 residues. Per the germline V gene, CDR1 is ENHRY and CDR2 is SYGVKD. Trimming shortened V by 2 bases and J by 5 bases, and 18 bases separated the two germline ends. CDR3 bases: TGTGCCATCAGTGAGGGGCAGGGGAAGGTGTGGTATGGCTACACCTTC. Its translation: CAISEGQGKVWYGYTF.

Comments on this clone: A much larger clone sits a single nucleotide away, making a read error possible. The genes are TRBV10-3 and TRBJ2-7; 13 bases agree with TRBD2. This CDR3 has 14 amino acids. Germline V gene data show CDR1 as ENHRY and CDR2 as SYGVKD. The CDR3 region is CATSETSGRYEQYF. In nucleotides, the CDR3 is TGTGCCACCAGTGAGACTAGCGGGAGGTACGAGCAGTACTTC.

CDR3 in amino acids: CASSRMYNEQFF. The CDR3 bases are TGTGCCAGCAGCCGGATGTATAATGAGCAGTTCTTC. The V gene is TRBV11-3, the J gene TRBJ2-1; no reliable D call. Germline V gene sequence: CDR1 SGHNT, CDR2 YENEEA. The CDR3 length is 12 residues. Trimming stripped 5 bases from V and 7 bases from J, with 9 bases between.

The table lists this clone with a count of one. V is TRBV14 and J is TRBJ1-4, with D unclear. The CDR3 contains 17 residues. CDR1 is SGHDN, CDR2 FVKESK, per germline. The V gene lost 4 bases and the J gene lost 0 bases, with 15 bases spanning the gap. The CDR3 region has the DNA TGTGCCAGCAGCCGGAGCCTATCCCTAACAACTAATGAAAAACTGTTTTTT. Its protein is CASSRSLSLTTNEKLFF.

This clone was seen more than once but under ten times. At the DNA level, this CDR3 is encoded by other sequences in the same sample as well. The chain carries TRBV6-1 and TRBJ2-3; 13 bases are shared with TRBD2. Germline assignment: CDR1 MNHNS and CDR2 SASEGT. The junction had 11 bases not matched to a gene; V was cut back by 4 bases and J by 4 bases. There are 18 residues in the CDR3. This chain's CDR3 is CASSVTTGLAGDPDTQYF. CDR3 nucleotides: TGTGCCAGCAGTGTAACCACAGGACTAGCGGGAGACCCAGATACGCAGTATTTT.

A remark on this clone: Other DNA sequences of this sample code for an identical CDR3. The genes are TRBV18 and TRBJ1-1; TRBD1 might be the D (6 bases). Germline assignment: CDR1 KGHSH and CDR2 LQKENI. The CDR3 has 15 residues. Trimming took off 1 base at V and 0 bases at J, with 9 bases between the two ends. This CDR3 is CASSPQGQMNTEAFF. DNA for the CDR3: TGTGCCAGCTCACCACAAGGACAGATGAACACTGAAGCTTTCTTT. Drawing the rest from reference TRBV18 and TRBJ1-1, the complete variable domain is NAGVMQNPRHLVRRRGQEARLRCSPMKGHSHVYWYRQLPEEGLKFMVYLQKENIIDESGMPKERFSAEFPKEGPSILRIQQVVRGDSAAYFCASSPQGQMNTEAFFGQGTRLTVV.

This rearrangement joins TRBV19 to TRBJ2-2, with D maybe TRBD2 (5 bases). Germline V lookup: CDR1 LNHDA, CDR2 SQIVND (reference sequence). The germline V and J ends were trimmed by 3 bases and 7 bases, with 15 bases remaining between them. The CDR3 is made up of 15 amino acids. The chain's CDR3 is CASSIVPGSVGELFF. The CDR3 DNA sequence: TGTGCCAGTAGTATTGTTCCGGGGTCGGTCGGGGAGCTGTTTTTT.

The V and J genes are TRBV28 and TRBJ2-7, with a possible D match to TRBD1 (5 bases). V dropped 6 bases and J dropped 0 bases, with 12 bases sitting between them. CDR1 is MDHEN and CDR2 is SYDVKM in the germline V gene. The CDR3 consists of 14 residues. CDR3 in amino acids: CASRRQPSSYEQYF. CDR3 DNA sequence: TGTGCCAGCAGGAGACAGCCGAGCTCCTACGAGCAGTACTTC.

This chain uses TRBV6-1 with TRBJ2-7; TRBD2 might be the D (6 bases). The germline V gene encodes CDR1 MNHNS and CDR2 SASEGT. The CDR3 contains 15 residues. Trimming removed 3 bases from V and 1 base from J, with 13 bases in between. This CDR3 reads CASSDGGGRSYEQYF. CDR3 bases: TGTGCCAGCAGTGATGGCGGAGGGCGATCCTACGAGCAGTACTTC.

The chain has TRBV7-9 and TRBJ2-2, with D maybe TRBD2 (6 bases). Germline V CDR1 and CDR2: SEHNR, FQNEAQ (reference sequence). Trimming cost V 2 bases and J 4 bases, with 11 bases left between them. The CDR3 is 15 amino acids. The CDR3 DNA reads as TGTGCCAGCAGCTTAATGTCGGGGGTCACCGGGGAGCTGTTTTTT. Translating it yields CASSLMSGVTGELFF.

V and J are TRBV28 and TRBJ2-7; TRBD2 agrees at 10 bases. J lost 1 base, V lost 2 bases, and 5 bases had no gene match. The CDR3 is 16 amino acids. Germline V gene sequence: CDR1 MDHEN, CDR2 SYDVKM. CDR3 protein: CASSLPSGSLSYEQYF. CDR3 in DNA: TGTGCCAGCAGTTTACCTAGCGGGAGTCTTTCCTACGAGCAGTACTTC. The full variable domain, in which reference TRBV28 and TRBJ2-7 provide the parts outside the CDR3, is DVKVTQSSRYLVKRTGEKVFLECVQDMDHENMFWYRQDPGLGLRLIYFSYDVKMKEKGDIPEGYSVSREKKERFSLILESASTNQTSMYLCASSLPSGSLSYEQYFGPGTRLTVT.

The chain uses TRBV4-1 and TRBJ2-3; TRBD1 might be the D (6 bases). V lost 4 bases and J lost 4, with 18 bases in between. Germline V gene data show CDR1 as MGHRA and CDR2 as YSYEKL. The CDR3 has 16 residues. Here the CDR3 DNA reads TGCGCCAGCAGCCCCAGTTCTAGACAGGCTCCAGATACGCAGTATTTT. Its protein is CASSPSSRQAPDTQYF.

The table lists this clone with a count of one. V and J are TRBV6-1 and TRBJ1-2; D is undetermined. This CDR3 is built from 14 residues. Trimming stripped 7 bases from V and 7 bases from J, with 19 bases between. Per the germline V gene, CDR1 is MNHNS and CDR2 is SASEGT. This CDR3 is CASTETRGRGGYTF. The DNA of the CDR3 is TGTGCCAGCACCGAGACCAGAGGGCGGGGTGGCTACACCTTC.

This chain joins TRBV5-8 and TRBJ2-3; the D gene is possibly TRBD2 (6 bases). V was cut by 4 bases and J by 1 base, with 10 bases left in between. The CDR3 has 14 residues. Germline V gives CDR1 SGHTS, CDR2 YDEGEE. CDR3 in DNA: TGTGCCAGCAGCGCGGCTAGCGGCACAGATACGCAGTATTTT. It codes for CASSAASGTDTQYF. Variable domain in full (rest from reference TRBV5-8 and TRBJ2-3): EAGVTQSPTHLIKTRGQQATLRCSPISGHTSVYWYQQALGLGLQFLLWYDEGEERNRGNFPPRFSGRQFPNYSSELNVNALELEDSALYLCASSAASGTDTQYFGPGTRLTVL.

The chain uses TRBV7-6 and TRBJ2-7, with D possibly being TRBD2 (6 bases). Germline CDR1 and CDR2: SGHVS and FNYEAQ. V was trimmed by 2 bases and J by 3 bases, leaving 8 bases between them. This CDR3 has 13 amino acids. DNA of the CDR3: TGTGCCAGCAGCTTAAGGAGGGGCTACGAGCAGTACTTC. It yields the protein CASSLRRGYEQYF.

The chain is built from TRBV27 and TRBJ2-3; maybe TRBD2 (7 bases). The V gene's germline CDR1 is MNHEY and CDR2 SMNVEV (reference sequence). The V end was cut by 8 bases, the J end by 8 bases, with 17 bases between. The CDR3 has 13 amino acids. CDR3 sequence: CASGGAAFGTQYF. CDR3 nucleotide sequence: TGTGCCAGCGGGGGGGCTGCCTTTGGTACGCAGTATTTT.

The genes are TRBV5-6 and TRBJ1-1; D gene uncertain. The CDR3 covers 14 residues. Germline V gives CDR1 SGHDT, CDR2 YYEEEE. V gave up 0 bases and J gave up 1 base, with 7 bases separating them. The CDR3 here is CASSLGAGNTEAFF. The CDR3 DNA follows: TGTGCCAGCAGCTTGGGTGCGGGGAACACTGAAGCTTTCTTT.

The genes are TRBV7-3 and TRBJ2-7; D remains unclear. CDR1 SGHTA and CDR2 FQGTGA come from the germline V gene. Trimming removed 0 bases from V and 3 bases from J, with 18 bases in between. The CDR3 consists of 17 residues. CDR3: CASSLTTPGKGVYEQYF. The CDR3 DNA reads TGTGCCAGCAGCTTAACTACCCCTGGGAAGGGTGTCTACGAGCAGTACTTC.

This clone came up a few times. This chain uses TRBV6-5 with TRBJ2-3; 7 positions match TRBD2. The CDR3 spans 15 residues. Per germline, CDR1 MNHEY and CDR2 SVGAGI. V lost 8 bases to trimming and J lost 4 bases; unmatched junction nucleotides: 12. The CDR3 DNA reads as TGTGCCAGCGGAATACACGGGACTACCTCAGATACGCAGTATTTT. Encoded protein: CASGIHGTTSDTQYF.

The gene calls are TRBV28 and TRBJ2-7; D possibly corresponds to TRBD1 (5 bases). The V end lost 3 bases, the J end lost 4 bases, and 19 bases lay between the germline ends. Per the germline V gene, CDR1 is MDHEN and CDR2 is SYDVKM. The CDR3 length is 16 residues. CDR3 nucleotide sequence: TGTGCCAGCAGTTTCAACACCGGAACCCCAGGGTACGAGCAGTACTTC. As protein: CASSFNTGTPGYEQYF.

The J gene is TRBJ1-2, the V gene TRBV10-3; D may be TRBD1 (6 bases). V dropped 0 bases and J dropped 0 bases, with 11 bases sitting between them. The germline V gene has CDR1 ENHRY and CDR2 SYGVKD. CDR3 length: 16 residues. In nucleotides, the CDR3 is TGTGCCATCAGTGAGTCCGGACAGTTTGCTAACTATGGCTACACCTTC. Translating gives CAISESGQFANYGYTF.

V and J are TRBV5-1 and TRBJ2-6, with TRBD1 as a possible D gene (5 bases). Trimming removed 0 bases from V and 0 bases from J, with 10 bases in between. The length of the CDR3 is 17 residues. Looked up from germline, CDR1 is SGHRS and CDR2 is YFSETQ. CDR3 sequence reads: CASSLVSDSSGANVLTF. CDR3 DNA sequence: TGCGCCAGCAGCTTGGTTTCAGACAGCTCTGGGGCCAACGTCCTGACTTTC.